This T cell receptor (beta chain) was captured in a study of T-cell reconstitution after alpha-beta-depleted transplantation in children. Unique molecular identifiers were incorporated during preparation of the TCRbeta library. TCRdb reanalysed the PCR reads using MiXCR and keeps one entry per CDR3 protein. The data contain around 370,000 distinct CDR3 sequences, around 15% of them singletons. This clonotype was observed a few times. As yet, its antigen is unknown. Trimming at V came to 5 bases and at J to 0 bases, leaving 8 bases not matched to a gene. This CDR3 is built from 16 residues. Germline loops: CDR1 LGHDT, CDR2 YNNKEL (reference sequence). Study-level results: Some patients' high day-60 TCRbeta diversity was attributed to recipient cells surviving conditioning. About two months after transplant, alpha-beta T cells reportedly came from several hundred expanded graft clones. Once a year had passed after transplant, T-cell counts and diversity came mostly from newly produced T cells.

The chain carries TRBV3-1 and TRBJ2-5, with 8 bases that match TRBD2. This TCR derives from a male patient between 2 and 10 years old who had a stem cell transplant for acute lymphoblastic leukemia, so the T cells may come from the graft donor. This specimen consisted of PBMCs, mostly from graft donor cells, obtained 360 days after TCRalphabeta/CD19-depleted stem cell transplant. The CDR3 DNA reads TGTGCCAGCAGCTCTACTAGCGGAAATAACCAAGAGACCCAGTACTTC. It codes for CASSSTSGNNQETQYF.